Reported below is one T cell receptor beta chain. Its antigen is undetermined. This sample was included in a study of cytomegalovirus exposure and HLA in healthy donors. Study findings and constraints: According to a later analysis, most TCR beta chains associated with CMV appeared HLA-restricted.

Per germline, CDR1 MNHEY and CDR2 SVGAGI. The ends were cut back, 7 bases at V and 2 bases at J, with 15 bases in the middle. The CDR3 is made up of 14 amino acids. The PCR employed 60 Vbeta primers together with 13 Jbeta primers. Assay: immunoSEQ multiplex PCR; the TCRdb copy retains only in-frame clones and omits some. The sample lists approximately 110,000 clones, 74% occurring once. Sequenced: PBMCs. The source of this sequence is a woman in her forties or fifties in good health and CMV-seropositive. The rearrangement joins TRBV6-5 to TRBJ2-7, with TRBD1 as a possible D gene (6 bases). CDR3 in amino acids: CASKRQDGPYEQYF. CDR3 sequence (DNA): TGTGCCAGCAAGAGACAGGACGGACCCTACGAGCAGTACTTC.